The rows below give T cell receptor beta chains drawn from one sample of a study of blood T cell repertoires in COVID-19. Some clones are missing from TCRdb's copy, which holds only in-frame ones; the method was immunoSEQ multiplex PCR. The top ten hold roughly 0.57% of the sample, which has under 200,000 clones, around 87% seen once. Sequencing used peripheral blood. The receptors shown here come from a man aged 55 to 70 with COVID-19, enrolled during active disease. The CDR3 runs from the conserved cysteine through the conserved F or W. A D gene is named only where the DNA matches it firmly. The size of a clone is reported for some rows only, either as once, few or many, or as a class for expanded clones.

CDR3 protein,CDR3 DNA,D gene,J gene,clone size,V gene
CASSVEAGTVRGYTF,TGTGCCAGCAGCGTAGAAGCAGGGACAGTCCGGGGCTACACCTTC,TRBD1,TRBJ1-2,.,TRBV9
CSAAAGFRQPQHF,TGCAGCGCCGCAGCGGGTTTTCGCCAGCCCCAGCATTTT,.,TRBJ1-5,.,TRBV29-1
CASSLPGQPQHF,TGTGCCAGTAGTCTCCCGGGGCAGCCCCAGCATTTT,.,TRBJ1-5,.,TRBV19
CASSPPPGFEKLFF,TGTGCCAGCAGCCCCCCTCCGGGTTTTGAAAAACTGTTTTTT,.,TRBJ1-4,.,TRBV7-8
CASELAGIANEKLFF,TGTGCCAGCGAACTCGCAGGGATTGCTAATGAAAAACTGTTTTTT,.,TRBJ1-4,.,TRBV28
CASSEQGISGANVLTF,TGTGCCAGCAGTGAGCAGGGAATTTCTGGGGCCAACGTCCTGACTTTC,.,TRBJ2-6,few,TRBV2
CASSLTSGPYEQYF,TGTGCCAGCAGCTTAACTTCGGGTCCCTACGAGCAGTACTTC,.,TRBJ2-7,.,TRBV7-3
CASSAWDTPDSGANVLTF,TGTGCCAGCAGCGCTTGGGACACTCCAGACTCTGGGGCCAACGTCCTGACTTTC,.,TRBJ2-6,few,TRBV9
CASSVAGTGVTQYF,TGTGCCAGCTCAGTCGCCGGGACAGGGGTGACCCAGTACTTC,TRBD1,TRBJ2-5,.,TRBV18
CASTRRGLSSYEQYF,TGTGCCAGCACCCGCCGGGGACTGAGCTCCTACGAGCAGTACTTC,.,TRBJ2-7,.,TRBV5-6
CSVADNSYEQYF,TGCAGCGTCGCGGACAACTCCTACGAGCAGTACTTC,.,TRBJ2-7,.,TRBV29-1
CASSLLGGVSGNTIYF,TGTGCCAGCAGTTTATTAGGGGGCGTCTCTGGAAACACCATATATTTT,TRBD1,TRBJ1-3,.,TRBV28
CASSPAGLNTEAFF,TGTGCCAGCAGCCCCGCAGGCCTGAACACTGAAGCTTTCTTT,.,TRBJ1-1,.,TRBV6-5
CASSYDRGYEQYF,TGTGCTAGCAGCTATGACAGGGGTTACGAGCAGTACTTC,TRBD1,TRBJ2-7,.,TRBV7-7
CASSPDRGIQETQYF,TGTGCCAGCAGCCCGGACAGGGGGATACAAGAGACCCAGTACTTC,TRBD1,TRBJ2-5,.,TRBV5-6
CASTAQEGTGELFF,TGTGCCAGCACAGCCCAGGAGGGGACCGGGGAGCTGTTTTTT,.,TRBJ2-2,.,TRBV6-4
CASSLIPGQETQYF,TGCGCCAGCAGCTTGATTCCGGGTCAAGAGACCCAGTACTTC,.,TRBJ2-5,.,TRBV5-1
CASRQHGTASVEAFF,TGTGCCAGCAGGCAGCACGGGACAGCGAGTGTTGAAGCTTTCTTT,TRBD1,TRBJ1-1,few,TRBV6-5